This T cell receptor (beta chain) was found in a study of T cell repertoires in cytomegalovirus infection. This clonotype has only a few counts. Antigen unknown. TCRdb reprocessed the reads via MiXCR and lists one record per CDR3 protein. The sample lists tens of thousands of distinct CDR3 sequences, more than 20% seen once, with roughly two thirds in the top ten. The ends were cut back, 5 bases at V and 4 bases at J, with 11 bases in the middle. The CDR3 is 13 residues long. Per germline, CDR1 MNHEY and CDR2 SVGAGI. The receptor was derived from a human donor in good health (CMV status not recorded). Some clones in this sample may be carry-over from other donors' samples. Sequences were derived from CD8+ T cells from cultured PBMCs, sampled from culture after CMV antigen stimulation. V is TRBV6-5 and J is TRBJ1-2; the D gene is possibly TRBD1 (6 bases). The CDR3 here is CASSLNRAYGYTF. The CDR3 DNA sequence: TGTGCCAGCAGTCTAAACAGGGCCTATGGCTACACCTTC.